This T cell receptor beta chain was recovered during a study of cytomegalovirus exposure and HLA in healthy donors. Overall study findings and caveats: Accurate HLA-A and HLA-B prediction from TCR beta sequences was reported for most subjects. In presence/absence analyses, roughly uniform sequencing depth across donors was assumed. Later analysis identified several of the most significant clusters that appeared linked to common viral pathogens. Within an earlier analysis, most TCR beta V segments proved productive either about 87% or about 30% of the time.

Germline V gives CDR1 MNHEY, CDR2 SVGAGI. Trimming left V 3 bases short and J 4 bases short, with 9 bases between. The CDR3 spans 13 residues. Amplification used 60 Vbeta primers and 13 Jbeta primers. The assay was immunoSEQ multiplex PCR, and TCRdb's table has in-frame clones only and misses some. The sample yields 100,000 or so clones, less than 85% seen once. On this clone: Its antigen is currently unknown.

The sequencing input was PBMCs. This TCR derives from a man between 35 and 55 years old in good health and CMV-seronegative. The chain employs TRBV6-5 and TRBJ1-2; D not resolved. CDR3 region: CASSYIGFYGYTF. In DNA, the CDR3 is TGTGCCAGCAGTTATATCGGGTTCTATGGCTACACCTTC.